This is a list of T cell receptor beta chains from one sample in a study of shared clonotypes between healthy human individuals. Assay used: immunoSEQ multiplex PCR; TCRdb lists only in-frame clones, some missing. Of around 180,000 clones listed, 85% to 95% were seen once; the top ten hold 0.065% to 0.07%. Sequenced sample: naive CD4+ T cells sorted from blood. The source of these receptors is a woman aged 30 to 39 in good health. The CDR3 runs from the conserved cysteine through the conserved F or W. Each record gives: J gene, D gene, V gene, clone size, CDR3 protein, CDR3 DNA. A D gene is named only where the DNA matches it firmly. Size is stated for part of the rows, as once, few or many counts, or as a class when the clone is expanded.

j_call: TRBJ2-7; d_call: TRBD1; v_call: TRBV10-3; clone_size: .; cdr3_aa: CAISGTGDYEQYF; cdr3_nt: TGTGCCATCAGTGGGACAGGGGACTACGAGCAGTACTTC
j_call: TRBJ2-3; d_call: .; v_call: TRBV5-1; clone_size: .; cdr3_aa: CASSVRVPHTDTQYF; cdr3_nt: TGCGCCAGCAGCGTCAGGGTCCCCCACACAGATACGCAGTATTTT
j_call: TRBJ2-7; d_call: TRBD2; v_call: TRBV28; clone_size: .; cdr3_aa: CASSSGLAGLQYF; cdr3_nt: TGTGCCAGCAGCTCTGGGCTAGCGGGACTGCAGTACTTC
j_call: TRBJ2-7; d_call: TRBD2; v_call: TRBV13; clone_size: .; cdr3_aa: CASSLLRSGRSDEQYF; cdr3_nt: TGTGCCAGCAGCTTACTGCGTAGCGGGAGGAGTGACGAGCAGTACTTC
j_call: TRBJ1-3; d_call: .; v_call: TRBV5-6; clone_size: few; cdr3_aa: CASSSFGNTIYF; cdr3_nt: TGTGCCAGCAGCTCCTTTGGAAACACCATATATTTT
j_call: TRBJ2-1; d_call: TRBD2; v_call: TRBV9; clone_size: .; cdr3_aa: CASSVGGRASGSNEQFF; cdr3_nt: TGTGCCAGCAGCGTAGGCGGTAGGGCTAGCGGGAGCAATGAGCAGTTCTTC
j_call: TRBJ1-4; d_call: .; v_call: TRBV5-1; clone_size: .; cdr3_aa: CASRTTPNEKLFF; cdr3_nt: TGCGCCAGCAGGACTACTCCTAATGAAAAACTGTTTTTT
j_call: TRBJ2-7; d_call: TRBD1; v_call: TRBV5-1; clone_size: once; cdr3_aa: CASSFRDRGFDEQYF; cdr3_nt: TGCGCCAGCAGCTTCCGGGACAGGGGTTTCGACGAGCAGTACTTC
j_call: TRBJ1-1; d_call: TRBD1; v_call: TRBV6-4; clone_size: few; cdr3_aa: CASSPGTVNTEAFF; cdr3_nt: TGTGCCAGCAGTCCCGGGACAGTGAACACTGAAGCTTTCTTT
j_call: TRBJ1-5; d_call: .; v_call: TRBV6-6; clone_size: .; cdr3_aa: CASRTHNQPQHF; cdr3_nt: TGTGCCAGCAGGACACACAATCAGCCCCAGCATTTT
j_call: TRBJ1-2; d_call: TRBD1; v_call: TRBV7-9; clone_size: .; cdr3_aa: CASSMGEGQGYGYTF; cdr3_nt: TGTGCCAGCAGCATGGGGGAGGGACAGGGTTATGGCTACACCTTC
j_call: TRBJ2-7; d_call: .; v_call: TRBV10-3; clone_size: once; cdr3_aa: CAISARDSYEQYF; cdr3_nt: TGTGCCATCAGCGCCCGGGACTCCTACGAGCAGTACTTC
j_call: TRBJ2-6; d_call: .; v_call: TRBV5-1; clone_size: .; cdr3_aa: CASSITGSPGANVLTF; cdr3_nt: TGCGCCAGCAGCATCACAGGGTCCCCTGGGGCCAACGTCCTGACTTTC
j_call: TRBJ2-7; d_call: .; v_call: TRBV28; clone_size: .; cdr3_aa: CASSPLTRGYEQYF; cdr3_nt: TGTGCCAGCAGTCCCTTAACTCGTGGATACGAGCAGTACTTC
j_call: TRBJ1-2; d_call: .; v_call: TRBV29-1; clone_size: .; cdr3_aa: CSVSTARDGYTF; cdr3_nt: TGCAGCGTTTCTACGGCGAGGGATGGCTACACCTTC
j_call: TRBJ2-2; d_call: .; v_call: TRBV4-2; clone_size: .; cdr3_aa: CASSQVFLNTGELFF; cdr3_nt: TGTGCCAGCAGCCAAGTCTTTTTGAACACCGGGGAGCTGTTTTTT
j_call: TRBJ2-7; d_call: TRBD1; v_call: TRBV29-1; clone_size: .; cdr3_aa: CSVGQGWEQYF; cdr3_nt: TGCAGCGTGGGACAGGGCTGGGAGCAGTACTTC
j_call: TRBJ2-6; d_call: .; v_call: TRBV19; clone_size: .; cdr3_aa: CASSISNGSGANVLTF; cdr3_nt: TGTGCCAGTAGTATCTCTAATGGGTCTGGGGCCAACGTCCTGACTTTC
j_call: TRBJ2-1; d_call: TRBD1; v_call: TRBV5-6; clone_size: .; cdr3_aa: CASSSQDRGLNEQFF; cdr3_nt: TGTGCCAGCAGCTCCCAGGACAGGGGACTTAATGAGCAGTTCTTC
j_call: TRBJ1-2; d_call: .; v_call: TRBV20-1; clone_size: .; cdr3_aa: CSATGLGYTF; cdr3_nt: TGCAGTGCCACAGGGCTCGGCTACACCTTC
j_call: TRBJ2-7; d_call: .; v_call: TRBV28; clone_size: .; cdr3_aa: CASSLHSTRGEQYF; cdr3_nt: TGTGCCAGCAGTTTACACTCCACGAGGGGCGAGCAGTACTTC
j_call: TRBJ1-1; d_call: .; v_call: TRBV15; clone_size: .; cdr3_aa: CATSRDGENTEAFF; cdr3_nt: TGTGCCACCAGCAGAGACGGAGAGAACACTGAAGCTTTCTTT
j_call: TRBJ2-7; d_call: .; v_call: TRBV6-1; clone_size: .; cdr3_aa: CASSEGGVVYEQYF; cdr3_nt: TGTGCCAGCAGTGAAGGGGGGGTGGTCTACGAGCAGTACTTC
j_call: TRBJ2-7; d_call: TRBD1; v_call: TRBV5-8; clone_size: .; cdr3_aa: CASSFRLSTGRYEQYF; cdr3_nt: TGTGCCAGCAGCTTCCGACTTTCGACAGGGCGGTACGAGCAGTACTTC
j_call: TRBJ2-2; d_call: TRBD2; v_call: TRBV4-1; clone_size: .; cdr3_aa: CASRGLDYYTGELFF; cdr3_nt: TGCGCCAGCAGGGGACTAGACTATTACACCGGGGAGCTGTTTTTT
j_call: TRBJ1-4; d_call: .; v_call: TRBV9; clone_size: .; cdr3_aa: CASSVGTGEDEKLFF; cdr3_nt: TGTGCCAGCAGCGTAGGAACGGGGGAGGATGAAAAACTGTTTTTT
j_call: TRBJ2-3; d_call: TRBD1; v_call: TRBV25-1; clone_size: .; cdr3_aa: CASSGTTGTGFFHTQYF; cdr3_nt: TGTGCCAGCAGTGGGACAACCGGGACAGGGTTCTTTCATACGCAGTATTTT
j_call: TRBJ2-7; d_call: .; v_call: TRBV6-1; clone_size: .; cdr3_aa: CASSEDKTYEQYF; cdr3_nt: TGTGCCAGCAGTGAAGACAAGACCTACGAGCAGTACTTC
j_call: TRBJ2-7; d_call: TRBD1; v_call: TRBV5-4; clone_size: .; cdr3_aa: CASSSGTATTYEQYF; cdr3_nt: TGTGCCAGCAGCTCGGGGACAGCTACTACCTACGAGCAGTACTTC
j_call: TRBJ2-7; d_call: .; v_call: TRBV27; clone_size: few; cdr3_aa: CASKRGTSYEQYF; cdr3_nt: TGTGCCAGCAAAAGGGGGACCTCCTACGAGCAGTACTTC
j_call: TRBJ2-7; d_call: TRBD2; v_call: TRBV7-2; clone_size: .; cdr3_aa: CASSAGLAGGTSRYEQYF; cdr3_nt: TGTGCCAGCAGCGCGGGACTAGCGGGAGGGACCTCTCGCTACGAGCAGTACTTC
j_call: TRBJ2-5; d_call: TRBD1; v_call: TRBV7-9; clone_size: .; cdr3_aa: CASRPRYRGQETQYF; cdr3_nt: TGTGCCAGCAGACCCCGGTACAGGGGACAAGAGACCCAGTACTTC
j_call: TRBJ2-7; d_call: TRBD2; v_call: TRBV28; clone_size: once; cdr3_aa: CASSFPGLAYEQYF; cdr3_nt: TGTGCCAGCAGTTTCCCGGGACTAGCCTACGAGCAGTACTTC
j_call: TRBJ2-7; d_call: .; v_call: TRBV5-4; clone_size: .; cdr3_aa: CASSRRGPSSYEQYF; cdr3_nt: TGTGCCAGCAGCCGGAGAGGACCAAGCTCCTACGAGCAGTACTTC
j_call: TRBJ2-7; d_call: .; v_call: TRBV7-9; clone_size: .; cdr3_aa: CASSLQTGPYEQYF; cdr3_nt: TGTGCCAGCAGCTTACAGACTGGACCCTACGAGCAGTACTTC
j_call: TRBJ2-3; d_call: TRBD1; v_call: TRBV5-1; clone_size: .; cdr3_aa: CASSYRGSPSTDTQYF; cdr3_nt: TGCGCCAGCAGCTACAGGGGGTCCCCCAGCACAGATACGCAGTATTTT
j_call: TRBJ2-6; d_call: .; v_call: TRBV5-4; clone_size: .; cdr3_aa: CASSLMTRASGANVLTF; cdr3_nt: TGTGCCAGCAGCTTGATGACGCGGGCCTCTGGGGCCAACGTCCTGACTTTC
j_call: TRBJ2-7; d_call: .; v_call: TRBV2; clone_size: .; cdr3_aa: CASSEASYEQYF; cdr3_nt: TGTGCCAGCAGTGAGGCTAGCTACGAGCAGTACTTC
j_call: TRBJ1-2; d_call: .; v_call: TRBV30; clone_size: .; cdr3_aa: CAWSGGGGYTF; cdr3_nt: TGTGCCTGGAGTGGAGGAGGCGGCTACACCTTC
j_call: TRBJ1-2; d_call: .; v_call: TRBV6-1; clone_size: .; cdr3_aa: CASSEGYSYGYTF; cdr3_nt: TGTGCCAGCAGTGAGGGTTACAGTTATGGCTACACCTTC
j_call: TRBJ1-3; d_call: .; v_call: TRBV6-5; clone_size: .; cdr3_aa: CASSTGGANTIYF; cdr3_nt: TGTGCCAGCAGTACCGGCGGGGCAAACACCATATATTTT
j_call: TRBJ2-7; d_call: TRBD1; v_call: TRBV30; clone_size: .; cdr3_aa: CAGNQQGNDEQYF; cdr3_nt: TGTGCCGGCAATCAACAGGGGAACGACGAGCAGTACTTC
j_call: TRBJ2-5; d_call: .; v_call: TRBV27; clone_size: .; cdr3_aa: CASSLLDRHQETQYF; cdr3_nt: TGTGCCAGCAGTTTATTGGACAGACACCAAGAGACCCAGTACTTC
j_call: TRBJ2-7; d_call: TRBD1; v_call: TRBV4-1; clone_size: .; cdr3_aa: CASSQEIRRDSLYEQYF; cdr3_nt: TGCGCCAGCAGCCAAGAAATTCGACGGGACAGCCTCTACGAGCAGTACTTC
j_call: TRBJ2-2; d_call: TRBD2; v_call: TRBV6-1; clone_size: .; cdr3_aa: CASSGRTSGSPAGELFF; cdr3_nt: TGTGCCAGCAGTGGAAGGACTAGCGGGAGTCCAGCCGGGGAGCTGTTTTTT
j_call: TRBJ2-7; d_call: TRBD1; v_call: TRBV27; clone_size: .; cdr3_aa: CASSPGQGGSYEQYF; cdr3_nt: TGTGCCAGCAGTCCTGGACAGGGAGGTTCCTACGAGCAGTACTTC
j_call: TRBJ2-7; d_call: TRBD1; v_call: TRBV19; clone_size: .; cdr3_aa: CASRSGQGASYEQYF; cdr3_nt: TGTGCCAGTCGCTCCGGACAGGGGGCTTCCTACGAGCAGTACTTC
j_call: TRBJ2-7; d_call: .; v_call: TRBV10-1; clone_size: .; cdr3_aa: CASSPGDYYEQYF; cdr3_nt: TGCGCCAGCAGTCCCGGGGATTATTACGAGCAGTACTTC
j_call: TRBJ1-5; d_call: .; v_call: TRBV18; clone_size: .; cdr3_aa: CASSPGNSNQPQHF; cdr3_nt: TGTGCCAGCTCACCCGGAAATAGCAATCAGCCCCAGCATTTT
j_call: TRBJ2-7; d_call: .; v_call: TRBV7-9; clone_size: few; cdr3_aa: CASSPRPGPRGHEQYF; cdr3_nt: TGTGCCAGCAGCCCCCGCCCGGGACCGAGAGGCCACGAGCAGTACTTC
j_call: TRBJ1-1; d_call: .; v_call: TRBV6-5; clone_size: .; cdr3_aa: CASRDPWGNAEAFF; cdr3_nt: TGTGCCAGCAGGGACCCGTGGGGGAACGCTGAAGCTTTCTTT
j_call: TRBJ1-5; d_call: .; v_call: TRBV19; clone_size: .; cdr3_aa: CASSPGTYNQPQHF; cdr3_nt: TGTGCCAGTAGTCCGGGGACATACAATCAGCCCCAGCATTTT